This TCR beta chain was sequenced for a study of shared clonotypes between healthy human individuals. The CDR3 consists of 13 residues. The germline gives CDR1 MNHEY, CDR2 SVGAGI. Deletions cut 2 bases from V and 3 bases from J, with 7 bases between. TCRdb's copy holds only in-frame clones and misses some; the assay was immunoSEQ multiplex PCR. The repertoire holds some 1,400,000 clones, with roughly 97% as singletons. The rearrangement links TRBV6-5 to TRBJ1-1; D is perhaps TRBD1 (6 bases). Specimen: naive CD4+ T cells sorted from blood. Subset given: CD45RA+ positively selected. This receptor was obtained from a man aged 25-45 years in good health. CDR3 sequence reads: CASSYPGDTEAFF. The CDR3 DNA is TGTGCCAGCAGTTACCCAGGGGACACTGAAGCTTTCTTT.